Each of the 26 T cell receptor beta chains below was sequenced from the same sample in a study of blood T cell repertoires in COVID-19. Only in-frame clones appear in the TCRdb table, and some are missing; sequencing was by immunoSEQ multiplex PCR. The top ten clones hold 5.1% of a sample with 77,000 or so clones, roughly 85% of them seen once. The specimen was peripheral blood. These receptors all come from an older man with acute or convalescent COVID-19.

CDR3 DNA sequence: TGTGCCAGCAGTTTAGGGGGCAAGGGGATGAACACTGAAGCTTTCTTT. It translates to CASSLGGKGMNTEAFF. The chain has TRBV6-5 and TRBJ1-1; 7 nucleotides align to TRBD1. Germline V gives CDR1 MNHEY, CDR2 SVGAGI. The CDR3 covers 16 residues. After removal of 4 bases from V and 0 bases from J, the junction contained 8 bases not matched to a gene.

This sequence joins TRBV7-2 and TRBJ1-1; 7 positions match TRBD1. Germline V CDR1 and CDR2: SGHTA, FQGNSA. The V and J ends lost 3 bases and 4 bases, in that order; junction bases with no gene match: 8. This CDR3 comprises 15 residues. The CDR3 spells CASSFIDRAGTEAFF. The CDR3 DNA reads TGTGCCAGCAGCTTCATCGACAGGGCGGGCACTGAAGCTTTCTTT.

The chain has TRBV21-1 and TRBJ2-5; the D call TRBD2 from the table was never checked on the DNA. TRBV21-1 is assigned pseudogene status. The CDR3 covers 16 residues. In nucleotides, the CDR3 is TGTGCCAGCAGCAAAGAGACTAGCGAGTTGGTGGAGACCCAGTACTTC. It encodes CASSKETSELVETQYF.

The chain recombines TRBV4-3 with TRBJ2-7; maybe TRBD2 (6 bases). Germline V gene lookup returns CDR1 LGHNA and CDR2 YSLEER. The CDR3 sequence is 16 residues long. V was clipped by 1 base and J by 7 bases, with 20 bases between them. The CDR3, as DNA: TGCGCCAGCAGCCAAGGGTCGGGACTTTCTTCAGGGGAGCAGTACTTC. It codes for CASSQGSGLSSGEQYF.

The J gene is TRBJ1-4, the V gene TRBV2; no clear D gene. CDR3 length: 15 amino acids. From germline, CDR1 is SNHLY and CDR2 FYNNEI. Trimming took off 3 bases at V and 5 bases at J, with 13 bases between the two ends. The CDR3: CASSDSRGTNEKLFF. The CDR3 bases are TGTGCCAGCAGTGACTCTCGAGGTACAAATGAAAAACTGTTTTTT.

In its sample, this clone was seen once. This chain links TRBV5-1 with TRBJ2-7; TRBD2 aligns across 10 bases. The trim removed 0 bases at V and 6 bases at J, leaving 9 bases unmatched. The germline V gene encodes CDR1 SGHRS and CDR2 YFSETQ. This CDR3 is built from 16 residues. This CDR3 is CASSLGGSGRAFEQYF. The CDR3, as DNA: TGCGCCAGCAGCTTGGGGGGAAGCGGGAGGGCCTTCGAGCAGTACTTC.

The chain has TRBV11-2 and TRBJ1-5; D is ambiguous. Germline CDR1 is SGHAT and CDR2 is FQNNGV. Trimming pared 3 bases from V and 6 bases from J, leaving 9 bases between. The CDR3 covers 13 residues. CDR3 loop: CASSFGSGQPQHF. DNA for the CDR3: TGTGCCAGCAGCTTTGGCAGCGGTCAGCCCCAGCATTTT.

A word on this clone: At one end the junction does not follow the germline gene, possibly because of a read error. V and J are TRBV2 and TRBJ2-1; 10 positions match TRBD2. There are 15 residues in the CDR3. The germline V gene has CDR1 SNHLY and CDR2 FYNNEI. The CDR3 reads CASSQAGGPSNEQFF. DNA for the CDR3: TGTGCCAGCAGTCAAGCGGGAGGGCCAAGCAATGAGCAGTTCTTC.

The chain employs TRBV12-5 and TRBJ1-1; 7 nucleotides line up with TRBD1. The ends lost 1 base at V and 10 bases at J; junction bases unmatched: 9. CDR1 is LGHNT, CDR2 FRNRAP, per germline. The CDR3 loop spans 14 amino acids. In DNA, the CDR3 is TGTGCTAGTGGTTTGGGACAGGGTCGTGGTGGAGCTTTCTTT. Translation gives CASGLGQGRGGAFF.

CDR3 DNA sequence: TGTGCCAGCAGCCAAGGTAGAACACAGGACAGGGTAAGTGGGAATGAGCAGTTCTTC. Protein product: CASSQGRTQDRVSGNEQFF. The V and J genes are TRBV3-1 (or the pseudogene TRBV3-2) and TRBJ2-1, with 8 positions matching TRBD1. V lost 1 base, J lost 7 bases, and 18 bases stayed unmatched. CDR3 length: 19 residues. The germline CDR1 and CDR2 sequences are LGHDT and YNNKEL (reference sequence).

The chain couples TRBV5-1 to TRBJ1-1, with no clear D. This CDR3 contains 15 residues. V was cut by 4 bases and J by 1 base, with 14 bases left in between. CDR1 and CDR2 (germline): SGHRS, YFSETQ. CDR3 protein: CASSPLTDPNTEAFF. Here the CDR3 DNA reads TGCGCCAGCAGCCCACTTACAGATCCGAACACTGAAGCTTTCTTT.

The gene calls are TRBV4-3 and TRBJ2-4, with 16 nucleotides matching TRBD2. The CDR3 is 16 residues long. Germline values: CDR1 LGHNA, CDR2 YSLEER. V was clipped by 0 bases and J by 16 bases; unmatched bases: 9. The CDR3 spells CASSQDRPGTSGREYF. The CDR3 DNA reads TGCGCCAGCAGCCAAGACCGTCCCGGGACTAGCGGGAGGGAATACTTC.

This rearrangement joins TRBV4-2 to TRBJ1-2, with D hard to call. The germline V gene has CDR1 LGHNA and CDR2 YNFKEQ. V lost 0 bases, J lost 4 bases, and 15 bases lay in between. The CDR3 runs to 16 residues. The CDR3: CASSQEASAGPYGYTF. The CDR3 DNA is TGTGCCAGCAGCCAAGAGGCGTCGGCTGGGCCCTATGGCTACACCTTC.

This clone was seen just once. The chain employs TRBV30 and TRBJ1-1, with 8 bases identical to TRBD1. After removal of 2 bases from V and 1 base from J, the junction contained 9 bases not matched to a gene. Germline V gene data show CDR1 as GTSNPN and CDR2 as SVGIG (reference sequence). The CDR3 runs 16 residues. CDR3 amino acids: CAWSSPSDRGNTEAFF. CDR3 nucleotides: TGTGCCTGGAGTTCGCCCAGTGACAGGGGGAACACTGAAGCTTTCTTT.

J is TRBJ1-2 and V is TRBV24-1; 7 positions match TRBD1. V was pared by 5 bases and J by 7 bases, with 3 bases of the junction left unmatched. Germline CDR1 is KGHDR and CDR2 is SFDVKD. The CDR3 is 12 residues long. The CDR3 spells CATSATGVGYTF. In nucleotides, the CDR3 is TGTGCCACCAGTGCCACAGGGGTTGGCTACACCTTC.

CDR3 in amino acids: CASSQTVASEETQYF. CDR3 bases: TGTGCCAGCAGCCAAACCGTAGCCTCCGAAGAGACCCAGTACTTC. The chain links TRBV3-1 (or the pseudogene TRBV3-2) to TRBJ2-5; D gene uncertain. The CDR3 is 15 residues long. V lost 2 bases to trimming and J lost 3 bases, with 13 bases between them. Germline CDR1 is LGHDT and CDR2 is YNNKEL (reference sequence).

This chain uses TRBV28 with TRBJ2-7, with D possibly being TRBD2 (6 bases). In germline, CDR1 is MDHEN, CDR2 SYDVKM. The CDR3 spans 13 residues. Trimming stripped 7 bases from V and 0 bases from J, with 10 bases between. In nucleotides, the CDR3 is TGTGCCAGCATCCCTAGCGACTCCTACGAGCAGTACTTC. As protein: CASIPSDSYEQYF. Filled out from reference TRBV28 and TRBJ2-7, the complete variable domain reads DVKVTQSSRYLVKRTGEKVFLECVQDMDHENMFWYRQDPGLGLRLIYFSYDVKMKEKGDIPEGYSVSREKKERFSLILESASTNQTSMYLCASIPSDSYEQYFGPGTRLTVT.

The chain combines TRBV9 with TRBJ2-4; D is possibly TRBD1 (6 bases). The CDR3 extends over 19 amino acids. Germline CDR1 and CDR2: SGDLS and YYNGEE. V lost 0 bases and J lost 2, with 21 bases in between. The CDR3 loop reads CASSVDNKQGKGSKNIQYF. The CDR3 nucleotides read TGTGCCAGCAGCGTAGATAATAAACAGGGAAAAGGGTCCAAAAACATTCAGTACTTC.

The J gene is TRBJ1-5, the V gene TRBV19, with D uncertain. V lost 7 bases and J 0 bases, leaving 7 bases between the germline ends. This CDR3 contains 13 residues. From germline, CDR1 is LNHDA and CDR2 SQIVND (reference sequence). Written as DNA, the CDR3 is TGTGCCAGTAATATCAATAGCAATCAGCCCCAGCATTTT. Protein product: CASNINSNQPQHF.

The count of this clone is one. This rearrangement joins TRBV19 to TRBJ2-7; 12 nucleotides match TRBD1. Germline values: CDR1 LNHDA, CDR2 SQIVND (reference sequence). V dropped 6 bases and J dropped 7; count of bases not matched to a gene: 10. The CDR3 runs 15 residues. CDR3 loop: CASSPSGQGAWEQYF. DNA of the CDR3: TGTGCCAGTAGCCCCTCGGGACAGGGGGCATGGGAGCAGTACTTC.

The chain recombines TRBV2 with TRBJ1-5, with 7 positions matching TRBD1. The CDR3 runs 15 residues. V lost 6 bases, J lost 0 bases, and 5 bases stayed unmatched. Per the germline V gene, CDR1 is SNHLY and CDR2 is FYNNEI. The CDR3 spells CASSLTGNSNQPQHF. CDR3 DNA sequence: TGTGCCAGCAGCTTGACAGGGAATAGCAATCAGCCCCAGCATTTT.

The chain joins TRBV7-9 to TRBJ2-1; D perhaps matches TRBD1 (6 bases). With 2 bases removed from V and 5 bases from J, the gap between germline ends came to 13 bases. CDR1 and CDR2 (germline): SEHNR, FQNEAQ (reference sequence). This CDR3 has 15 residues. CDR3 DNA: TGTGCCAGCAGCTTAAGGGTGGACAGCAACAATGAGCAGTTCTTC. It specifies CASSLRVDSNNEQFF.

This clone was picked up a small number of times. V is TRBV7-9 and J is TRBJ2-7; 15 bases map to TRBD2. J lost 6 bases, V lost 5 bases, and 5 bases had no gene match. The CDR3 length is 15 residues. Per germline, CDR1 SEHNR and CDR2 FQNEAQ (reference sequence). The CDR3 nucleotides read TGTGCCAGCAGCCCACCGGGACTAGCGGGAGGCGAGCAGTACTTC. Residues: CASSPPGLAGGEQYF.

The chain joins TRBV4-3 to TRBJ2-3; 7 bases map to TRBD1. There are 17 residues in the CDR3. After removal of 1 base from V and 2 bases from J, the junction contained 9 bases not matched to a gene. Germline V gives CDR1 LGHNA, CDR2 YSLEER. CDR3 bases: TGCGCCAGCAGCCAAGGACCGGGGACAGCAAACACAGATACGCAGTATTTT. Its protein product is CASSQGPGTANTDTQYF.

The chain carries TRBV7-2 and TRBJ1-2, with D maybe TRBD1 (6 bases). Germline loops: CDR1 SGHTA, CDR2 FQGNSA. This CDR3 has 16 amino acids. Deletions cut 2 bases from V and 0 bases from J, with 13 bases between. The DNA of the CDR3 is TGTGCCAGCAGCTTATCCGACAGGATTTCTAACTATGGCTACACCTTC. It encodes CASSLSDRISNYGYTF.

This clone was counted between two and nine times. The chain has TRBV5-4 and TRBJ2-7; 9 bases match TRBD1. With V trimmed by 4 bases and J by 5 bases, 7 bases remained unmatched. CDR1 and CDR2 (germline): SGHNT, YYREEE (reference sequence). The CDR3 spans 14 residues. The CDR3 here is CASSPLDRGHEQYF. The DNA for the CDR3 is TGTGCCAGCAGCCCTTTGGACAGGGGCCACGAGCAGTACTTC.